The 3 T cell receptor beta chains presented below share a single source sample, sequenced in a study of T cells after yellow fever vaccination. TCRdb reanalysed the 5' RACE reads using MiXCR and keeps one entry per CDR3 protein. The data contain under 550,000 distinct CDR3 sequences, 21% of them singletons. The starting material was PBMCs, obtained roughly 20 days after the first yellow fever vaccination. The origin of the receptors is a man between 18 and 29 years old who received the YFV17D yellow fever vaccine.

This clonotype was counted only a few times. The chain couples TRBV18 to TRBJ1-1; 8 bases are a match to TRBD1. This CDR3 comprises 14 residues. Looked up from germline, CDR1 is KGHSH and CDR2 is LQKENI. Trimming took 3 bases from V and 3 from J; bases not matched to a gene: 3. The CDR3 sequence: CASSPQQGDTEAFF. CDR3 in DNA: TGTGCCAGCTCACCGCAACAGGGGGACACTGAAGCTTTCTTT.

This clonotype was recorded many times. V is TRBV18 and J is TRBJ2-3; D is undetermined. V was trimmed by 3 bases and J by 1 base, leaving 11 bases between them. Per germline, CDR1 KGHSH and CDR2 LQKENI. The CDR3 contains 15 residues. The CDR3 loop is CASSPVGQGTDTQYF. The CDR3, as DNA: TGTGCCAGCTCACCGGTCGGGCAGGGCACAGATACGCAGTATTTT.

This clonotype turned up a few times. V usage is TRBV5-1 and J usage is TRBJ1-4, with 8 bases matching TRBD1. Trimming cost V 0 bases and J 3 bases; bases outside gene matches: 10. The germline CDR1 and CDR2 sequences are SGHRS and YFSETQ. The CDR3 has 18 amino acids. The CDR3 loop reads CASSLGTGLRKANEKLFF. The CDR3 region has the DNA TGCGCCAGCAGCTTGGGGACAGGGCTGCGTAAGGCTAATGAAAAACTGTTTTTT.